Below are 17 T cell receptor beta chains sequenced from a single sample in a study of lung T cells in sarcoidosis with Löfgren's syndrome. TCRdb itself ran the reads through MiXCR, one entry per CDR3 protein. The data hold some 20,000 distinct CDR3 sequences, with approximately 21% observed a single time. The sequencing input was CD4+ T cells from PBMCs. The source of these receptors is a human donor with sarcoidosis (Löfgren's syndrome or another form), or a control subject (not recorded which).

This clonotype was recorded at least ten times. J is TRBJ2-3 and V is TRBV24-1; no definite D call. V was cut by 4 bases and J by 4 bases, with 8 bases left in between. Germline V lookup: CDR1 KGHDR, CDR2 SFDVKD. The CDR3 has 13 residues. This CDR3 is CATSEGRADTQYF. The CDR3 DNA follows: TGTGCCACCAGTGAGGGCCGTGCAGATACGCAGTATTTT.

By share, this clonotype counts as medium-sized (0.01 to 0.1%). V and J are TRBV6-1 and TRBJ2-7, with 9 bases identical to TRBD1. V shed 6 bases, J shed 2 bases, and the junction held 2 bases outside the gene matches. This CDR3 has 13 amino acids. CDR1 is MNHNS, CDR2 SASEGT, per germline. In DNA, the CDR3 is TGTGCCAGCAGCCGGGACAGGGCCTACGAGCAGTACTTC. Translation: CASSRDRAYEQYF.

Judged by abundance, this clonotype is medium-sized. The genes are TRBV7-6 and TRBJ1-1; the D gene is possibly TRBD1 (6 bases). V shed 5 bases and J shed 3 bases, with 19 bases lying between them. The CDR3 runs to 16 residues. Germline loops: CDR1 SGHVS, CDR2 FNYEAQ. The chain's CDR3 is CASSPTLDSYDTEAFF. DNA of the CDR3: TGTGCCAGCAGCCCAACTCTGGACAGCTACGACACTGAAGCTTTCTTT.

Regarding this clonotype: A clone one base away is much larger, so this may be a read error. The chain is built from TRBV18 and TRBJ2-1; maybe TRBD1 (5 bases). Germline V CDR1 and CDR2: KGHSH, LQKENI. The CDR3 is made up of 15 amino acids. Trimming stripped 6 bases from V and 2 bases from J, with 14 bases between. CDR3 coding DNA: TGTGCCAGCTCGGACGCAGGGATACCCTACAATGAGCAGTTCTTC. Encoded protein: CASSDAGIPYNEQFF. The whole variable domain, filled in from reference TRBV18 and TRBJ2-1, reads NAGVMQNPRHLVRRRGQEARLRCSPMKGHSHVYWYRQLPEEGLKFMVYLQKENIIDESGMPKERFSAEFPKEGPSILRIQQVVRGDSAAYFCASSDAGIPYNEQFFGPGTRLTVL.

This clonotype appeared many times. The rearrangement joins TRBV20-1 to TRBJ1-6, with D maybe TRBD1 (5 bases). V was trimmed by 4 bases and J by 0 bases, leaving 13 bases between them. The length of the CDR3 is 16 residues. Germline CDR1 is DFQATT and CDR2 is SNEGSKA (reference sequence). The CDR3 region has the DNA TGCAGTGCTACCATAGCAGGGAGCTCCTATAATTCACCCCTCCACTTT. It encodes CSATIAGSSYNSPLHF.

This clonotype was counted at least ten times. The rearrangement joins TRBV5-1 to TRBJ2-5; 7 bases line up with TRBD2. The germline CDR1 and CDR2 sequences are SGHRS and YFSETQ. Trimming at V came to 1 base and at J to 1 base, leaving 7 bases not matched to a gene. This CDR3 is built from 16 residues. CDR3 bases: TGCGCCAGCAGCTTGCAAGGTAGCGGGTCCCAAGAGACCCAGTACTTC. Encoded protein: CASSLQGSGSQETQYF. Full variable domain (missing parts from reference TRBV5-1 and TRBJ2-5): KAGVTQTPRYLIKTRGQQVTLSCSPISGHRSVSWYQQTPGQGLQFLFEYFSETQRNKGNFPGRFSGRQFSNSRSEMNVSTLELGDSALYLCASSLQGSGSQETQYFGPGTRLLVL.

In its sample, this clonotype was seen a few times. CDR3 bases: TGTGCCTGGAGTCCCCAAGCCTCAGGGACAGGAAACACCATATATTTT. Translation: CAWSPQASGTGNTIYF. V and J are TRBV30 and TRBJ1-3; D perhaps matches TRBD1 (6 bases). The CDR3 extends over 16 amino acids. CDR1 is GTSNPN and CDR2 is SVGIG in the germline V gene (reference sequence). Trimming took off 2 bases at V and 4 bases at J, with 18 bases between the two ends. The whole variable domain, filled in from reference TRBV30 and TRBJ1-3, reads SQTIHQWPATLVQPVGSPLSLECTVEGTSNPNLYWYRQAAGRGLQLLFYSVGIGQISSEVPQNLSASRPQDRQFILSSKKLLLSDSGFYLCAWSPQASGTGNTIYFGEGSWLTVV.

This clonotype was seen many times. The rearrangement joins TRBV29-1 to TRBJ2-7; D ambiguous. V dropped 4 bases and J dropped 2 bases, with 9 bases sitting between them. This CDR3 has 12 amino acids. Looked up from germline, CDR1 is SQVTM and CDR2 is ANQGSEA. CDR3 amino acids: CSVVTETYEQYF. CDR3 nucleotide sequence: TGCAGCGTTGTAACAGAGACCTACGAGCAGTACTTC.

The V gene is TRBV6-1, the J gene TRBJ2-1; 7 bases map to TRBD1. The CDR3 has 16 amino acids. Trimming at V came to 6 bases and at J to 0 bases, leaving 8 bases not matched to a gene. CDR1 and CDR2 from the germline V gene are MNHNS and SASEGT. CDR3 sequence: CASRARQGNSYNEQFF. The CDR3 bases are TGTGCCAGCAGGGCTAGACAGGGAAACTCCTACAATGAGCAGTTCTTC.

This clonotype was seen many times. The V call is TRBV5-6, the J call TRBJ1-2, with 8 bases lining up with TRBD1. The V gene end was trimmed by 6 bases and the J gene end by 6 bases; junction bases not matched to a gene: 4. The CDR3 totals 12 residues. Germline V CDR1 and CDR2: SGHDT, YYEEEE. The CDR3 sequence is CASTQGAHGYTF. In DNA form, the CDR3 reads TGTGCCAGCACGCAGGGGGCACATGGCTACACCTTC. The full variable domain, in which reference TRBV5-6 and TRBJ1-2 provide the parts outside the CDR3, is DAGVTQSPTHLIKTRGQQVTLRCSPKSGHDTVSWYQQALGQGPQFIFQYYEEEERQRGNFPDRFSGHQFPNYSSELNVNALLLGDSALYLCASTQGAHGYTFGSGTRLTVV.

This clonotype was seen many times. The chain joins TRBV7-2 to TRBJ2-7, with TRBD1 identical over 9 bases. Germline V gives CDR1 SGHTA, CDR2 FQGNSA. J gave up 1 base and V 6 bases, and 7 bases lay outside the gene matches. This CDR3 contains 15 residues. This CDR3 reads CASRSDRGYSYEQYF. CDR3 DNA: TGTGCCAGCAGGTCGGACAGGGGATATTCCTACGAGCAGTACTTC.

This clonotype counts as medium-sized. The chain has TRBV6-1 and TRBJ1-2; unclear D gene. CDR3 size: 13 residues. V was clipped by 5 bases and J by 0 bases, with 7 bases between them. Per the germline V gene, CDR1 is MNHNS and CDR2 is SASEGT. For the CDR3, the DNA is TGTGCCAGCAGTTCCGACCCTAACTATGGCTACACCTTC. This encodes CASSSDPNYGYTF.

This clonotype was recorded at least ten times. This rearrangement joins TRBV28 to TRBJ1-5; unclear D gene. Germline CDR1 reads MDHEN; CDR2 reads SYDVKM. There are 14 residues in the CDR3. With 3 bases removed from V and 6 bases from J, the gap between germline ends came to 12 bases. CDR3 DNA: TGTGCCAGCAGTTTGGGTGGGGTTGGTCAGCCCCAGCATTTT. It is translated as CASSLGGVGQPQHF.

By proportion, this clonotype is medium-sized. V usage is TRBV6-6 and J usage is TRBJ2-3; the D gene is possibly TRBD2 (6 bases). The CDR3 has 13 amino acids. Germline CDR1 and CDR2: MNHNY and SVGAGI (reference sequence). V dropped 2 bases and J dropped 4 bases, with 7 bases sitting between them. The CDR3 here is CASSYTGADTQYF. CDR3 nucleotide sequence: TGTGCCAGCAGTTACACGGGAGCAGATACGCAGTATTTT.

In its sample, this clonotype ranks as medium-sized. This sequence joins TRBV6-1 and TRBJ2-7; perhaps TRBD1 as D (6 bases). The germline CDR1 and CDR2 sequences are MNHNS and SASEGT. The CDR3 has 14 residues. Trimming removed 7 bases at V and 0 bases at J, with 13 bases between. This chain's CDR3 is CASTPGQYSYEQYF. The CDR3 bases are TGTGCCAGCACCCCGGGACAATACTCCTACGAGCAGTACTTC.

This clonotype was recorded many times. The chain joins TRBV7-8 to TRBJ2-1, with D unclear. Germline CDR1 is SGHVS and CDR2 is FQNEAQ. The V end lost 2 bases, the J end lost 5 bases, and 13 bases lay between the germline ends. There are 15 residues in the CDR3. CDR3 in DNA: TGTGCCAGCAGCTTAAAATGGGGTAGCCACAATGAGCAGTTCTTC. Translating gives CASSLKWGSHNEQFF.

This clonotype was observed at least ten times. The chain is built from TRBV18 and TRBJ2-7, with 8 bases matching TRBD1. This CDR3 is 15 amino acids long. Germline V lookup: CDR1 KGHSH, CDR2 LQKENI. With 2 bases clipped from V and 1 base from J, the junction kept 4 bases outside the gene matches. Here the CDR3 DNA reads TGTGCCAGCTCACCAGGGACAGGCCTATCCTACGAGCAGTACTTC. It specifies CASSPGTGLSYEQYF. The full variable domain, rest sourced from reference TRBV18 and TRBJ2-7, is NAGVMQNPRHLVRRRGQEARLRCSPMKGHSHVYWYRQLPEEGLKFMVYLQKENIIDESGMPKERFSAEFPKEGPSILRIQQVVRGDSAAYFCASSPGTGLSYEQYFGPGTRLTVT.